The 15 T cell receptor beta chains listed next were all sequenced from one sample in a study of T cells after yellow fever vaccination. One entry per CDR3 protein, called by TCRdb with MiXCR from the 5' RACE reads. The sample includes about 360,000 distinct CDR3 sequences, 6% to 8% of them seen just once. Source: PBMCs, taken 5 days after the yellow fever booster vaccination. The receptor set was obtained from a man aged 25-45 years who received the YFV17D yellow fever vaccine.

In the case of this clonotype: This clone may be a read error of a much larger clone one base away. The chain is built from TRBV7-9 and TRBJ2-3; D unclear. The better agreement between TRBJ1-5 and the DNA end casts doubt on the J call. Germline CDR1 reads SEHNR; CDR2 reads FQNEAQ (reference sequence). The CDR3 contains 15 residues. CDR3 sequence (DNA): TGTGCCAGCAGCCGTACTAGCGGGAAGGCAGATACGCAGCATTTT. This translates into CASSRTSGKADTQHF.

In this sample, this clonotype turned up many times. The gene calls are TRBV28 and TRBJ2-3, with 8 bases matching TRBD2. Unmatched junction bases numbered 8, after V lost 3 bases and J lost 6 bases. This CDR3 is 15 amino acids long. CDR1 and CDR2 from the germline V gene are MDHEN and SYDVKM. The DNA for the CDR3 is TGTGCCAGCAGTTTGGCGGGGGGAGGTGGGGATACGCAGTATTTT. As protein: CASSLAGGGGDTQYF.

This clonotype was recorded at least ten times. The chain combines TRBV19 with TRBJ1-5, with D perhaps TRBD1 (5 bases). The germline CDR1 and CDR2 sequences are LNHDA and SQIVND (reference sequence). The CDR3 totals 14 residues. V lost 1 base and J 1 base, leaving 5 bases between the germline ends. The CDR3 reads CASSIAGSNQPQHF. In nucleotides, the CDR3 is TGTGCCAGTAGTATAGCAGGGAGCAATCAGCCCCAGCATTTT.

The rearrangement links TRBV27 to TRBJ2-4; D is uncertain. CDR1 MNHEY and CDR2 SMNVEV come from the germline V gene (reference sequence). Trimming pared 2 bases from V and 6 bases from J, leaving 8 bases between. CDR3 length equals 13 residues. For the CDR3, the DNA is TGTGCCAGCAGTTTAGACTCAACAAACATTCAGTACTTC. It encodes CASSLDSTNIQYF.

This clonotype was recorded a few times. The V gene is TRBV20-1, the J gene TRBJ2-1; maybe TRBD1 (6 bases). The germline V gene has CDR1 DFQATT and CDR2 SNEGSKA (reference sequence). V lost 6 bases, J lost 3 bases, and 21 bases lay in between. The length of the CDR3 is 16 residues. In nucleotides, the CDR3 is TGCAGTGCACTACGGACAGAAGACCTTCTCTACAATGAGCAGTTCTTC. This encodes CSALRTEDLLYNEQFF.

The genes are TRBV4-3 and TRBJ2-1; D possibly corresponds to TRBD2 (6 bases). Trimming pared 3 bases from V and 8 bases from J, leaving 17 bases between. Germline assignment: CDR1 LGHNA and CDR2 YSLEER. The CDR3 loop spans 15 amino acids. CDR3 in DNA: TGCGCCAGCAGCCATCCGGCGGAGGGTCTCGATGAGCAGTTCTTC. As protein: CASSHPAEGLDEQFF.

This clonotype occurred a few times. This chain connects TRBV30 to TRBJ2-3; the D gene could be TRBD1 or TRBD2 (6 bases each). Between the trimmed V and J ends, which lost 8 bases and 6 bases, there was a span of 9 bases. The CDR3 runs 10 residues. Germline V gene sequence: CDR1 GTSNPN, CDR2 SVGIG (reference sequence). The CDR3 loop is CAQGRDTQYF. CDR3 in DNA: TGTGCCCAGGGGAGGGATACGCAGTATTTT. Filled out from reference TRBV30 and TRBJ2-3, the complete variable domain reads SQTIHQWPATLVQPVGSPLSLECTVEGTSNPNLYWYRQAAGRGLQLLFYSVGIGQISSEVPQNLSASRPQDRQFILSSKKLLLSDSGFYLCAQGRDTQYFGPGTRLTVL.

With regard to this clonotype: A junction boundary mismatches the germline segment, possibly from a read error. This chain connects TRBV4-1 to TRBJ1-4; no definite D call. There are 14 residues in the CDR3. CDR1 and CDR2 (germline): MGHRA, YSYEKL. CDR3 sequence: CASSQDPTNEKLFF. The CDR3 DNA sequence: TGCGCCAGCAGCCAAGACCCAACGAATGAAAAACTGTTTTTT.

V is TRBV7-6 and J is TRBJ2-7, with 11 bases matching TRBD2. Germline assignment: CDR1 SGHVS and CDR2 FNYEAQ. The CDR3 covers 18 residues. With 6 bases clipped from V and 2 bases from J, the junction kept 15 bases outside the gene matches. CDR3 protein: CASSTTSGALLLPYEQYF. DNA for the CDR3: TGTGCCAGCAGTACGACTAGCGGGGCACTACTTCTCCCCTACGAGCAGTACTTC.

This clonotype was seen a few times. The rearrangement joins TRBV20-1 to TRBJ1-6; perhaps TRBD1 as D (5 bases). The CDR3 has 15 amino acids. Germline V gene sequence: CDR1 DFQATT, CDR2 SNEGSKA (reference sequence). The V and J ends lost 6 bases and 0 bases respectively, with 12 bases between them. CDR3: CSAKDTSSYNSPLHF. The CDR3 region has the DNA TGCAGTGCAAAGGACACGAGCTCCTATAATTCACCCCTCCACTTT.

This clonotype has ten or more counts. V is TRBV7-2 and J is TRBJ2-5, with D unclear. The CDR3 is 13 amino acids. V shed 5 bases and J shed 4 bases, with 11 bases lying between them. The germline V gene has CDR1 SGHTA and CDR2 FQGNSA. The CDR3 bases are TGTGCCAGCAGCCTCCGCATCGGAGAGACCCAGTACTTC. Amino acids: CASSLRIGETQYF.

This clonotype was observed a few times. The CDR3 region is CASYFNIAVSWDEQFF. The CDR3 DNA is TGTGCCAGTTACTTCAATATAGCGGTCTCTTGGGATGAGCAGTTCTTC. The V gene is TRBV7-8, the J gene TRBJ2-1, with a weak D call TRBD2 (6 bases). Germline assignment: CDR1 SGHVS and CDR2 FQNEAQ. V was clipped by 9 bases and J by 8 bases, with 26 bases between them. The CDR3 is 16 amino acids.

The sample holds many counts of this clonotype. The chain links TRBV30 to TRBJ2-7; TRBD1 matches 8 bases. Germline V gives CDR1 GTSNPN, CDR2 SVGIG (reference sequence). This CDR3 is built from 14 residues. J was trimmed by 6 bases and V by 8 bases; bases with no gene match: 15. CDR3 residues: CAQRGQGAPGEQYF. For the CDR3, the DNA is TGTGCCCAGAGAGGCCAGGGGGCCCCCGGCGAGCAGTACTTC. The whole variable domain, remainder taken from reference TRBV30 and TRBJ2-7, is SQTIHQWPATLVQPVGSPLSLECTVEGTSNPNLYWYRQAAGRGLQLLFYSVGIGQISSEVPQNLSASRPQDRQFILSSKKLLLSDSGFYLCAQRGQGAPGEQYFGPGTRLTVT.

This clonotype was picked up a small number of times. The V and J genes are TRBV21-1 and TRBJ2-3; TRBD1, the table's D call, lacks a check against the DNA. TRBV21-1 is reported as a pseudogene. This CDR3 has 16 residues. The CDR3 is CASSSCSDSLTDTQYF. The CDR3 bases are TGTGCCAGCAGCAGTTGTTCCGACAGCCTCACAGATACGCAGTATTTT.

In this sample, this clonotype turned up many times. At one of its ends the junction is not consistent with the germline gene, which may arise from a read error. This chain joins TRBV5-5 and TRBJ2-7; 9 bases align to TRBD1. This CDR3 is 15 amino acids long. Germline V gives CDR1 SGHKS, CDR2 YYEKEE (reference sequence). This CDR3 reads CASTLNRDRDDEQYF. In nucleotides, the CDR3 is TGTGCCAGCACCTTGAACCGGGACAGGGACGACGAGCAGTACTTC. Full variable domain (rest looked up from reference TRBV5-5 and TRBJ2-7): DAGVTQSPTHLIKTRGQQVTLRCSPISGHKSVSWYQQVLGQGPQFIFQYYEKEERGRGNFPDRFSARQFPNYSSELNVNALLLGDSALYLCASTLNRDRDDEQYFGPGTRLTVT.